Below, 6 T cell receptor beta chains from the same sample are listed, as sequenced in a study of T cell responses to AZD1222 COVID-19 vaccine. The assay was immunoSEQ multiplex PCR, and TCRdb's table has in-frame clones only and misses some. This table holds 130,000 or so clones, about 94% found once. The sample was peripheral blood, taken on day 0 of AZD1222 vaccination. These receptors originate from an adult in good health.

The sample holds one count of this clone. V usage is TRBV23-1 and J usage is TRBJ2-7, with D perhaps TRBD1 (6 bases). TRBV23-1 is noted as an ORF with a role that remains uncertain. The V end lost 6 bases, the J end lost 0 bases, and 15 bases lay between the germline ends. The CDR3 covers 15 residues. The CDR3 reads CASSLRTDCSYEQYF. In DNA form, the CDR3 reads TGCGCCAGCAGCCTCCGGACAGATTGCTCCTACGAGCAGTACTTC.

This chain connects TRBV4-1 to TRBJ2-1, with TRBD1 matching 7 bases. V was clipped by 5 bases and J by 5 bases; unmatched bases: 6. Germline CDR1 and CDR2: MGHRA and YSYEKL. The CDR3 totals 14 residues. For the CDR3, the DNA is TGCGCCAGCAGCGGGACGGACAGGCACAATGAGCAGTTCTTC. This sequence encodes CASSGTDRHNEQFF.

With regard to this clone: Other DNA sequences from this sample encode an identical CDR3 as well. This sequence joins TRBV6-5 and TRBJ2-3; D remains unclear. The CDR3 is 11 residues long. Per the germline V gene, CDR1 is MNHEY and CDR2 is SVGAGI. Between the trimmed V and J ends, which lost 5 bases and 0 bases, there was a span of 0 bases. CDR3 sequence reads: CASSSTDTQYF. Here the CDR3 DNA reads TGTGCCAGCAGTAGCACAGATACGCAGTATTTT.

This clone has just one count. This chain connects TRBV18 to TRBJ1-1; D might be TRBD1 (5 bases). The CDR3 has 15 residues. Germline-derived CDR1 and CDR2 are KGHSH and LQKENI. The V gene lost 2 bases and the J gene lost 0 bases, with 10 bases spanning the gap. CDR3 sequence reads: CASSPSIRVNTEAFF. CDR3 DNA sequence: TGTGCCAGCTCACCATCAATCAGGGTGAACACTGAAGCTTTCTTT.

The chain uses TRBV27 and TRBJ2-1; the D gene is possibly TRBD2 (6 bases). CDR3 length: 14 amino acids. CDR1 and CDR2 (germline): MNHEY, SMNVEV (reference sequence). V lost 4 bases and J lost 5, with 12 bases in between. The CDR3 DNA follows: TGTGCCAGCAGTTCCCAGGGACTCAACAATGAGCAGTTCTTC. It yields the protein CASSSQGLNNEQFF.

J is TRBJ2-3 and V is TRBV11-2, with D unclear. Per the germline V gene, CDR1 is SGHAT and CDR2 is FQNNGV. Trimming cost V 4 bases and J 3 bases, with 11 bases left between them. This CDR3 is 14 amino acids long. For the CDR3, the DNA is TGTGCCAGCAGCTGGACCCGAACGACAGATACGCAGTATTTT. This gives the protein CASSWTRTTDTQYF.